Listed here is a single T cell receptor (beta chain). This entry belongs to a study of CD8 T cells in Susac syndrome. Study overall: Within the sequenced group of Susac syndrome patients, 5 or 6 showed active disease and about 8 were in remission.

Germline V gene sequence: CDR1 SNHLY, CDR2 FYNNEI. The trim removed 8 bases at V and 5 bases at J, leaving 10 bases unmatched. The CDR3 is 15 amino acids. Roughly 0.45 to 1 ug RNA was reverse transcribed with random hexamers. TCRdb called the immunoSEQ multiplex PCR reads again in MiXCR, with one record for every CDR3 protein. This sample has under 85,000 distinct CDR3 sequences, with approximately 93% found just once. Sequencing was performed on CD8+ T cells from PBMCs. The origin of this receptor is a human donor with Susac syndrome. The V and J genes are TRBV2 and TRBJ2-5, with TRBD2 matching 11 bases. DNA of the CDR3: TGTGCCAGCGCCAGCGAACTAGCGGGGGTGGAGACCCAGTACTTC. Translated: CASASELAGVETQYF.